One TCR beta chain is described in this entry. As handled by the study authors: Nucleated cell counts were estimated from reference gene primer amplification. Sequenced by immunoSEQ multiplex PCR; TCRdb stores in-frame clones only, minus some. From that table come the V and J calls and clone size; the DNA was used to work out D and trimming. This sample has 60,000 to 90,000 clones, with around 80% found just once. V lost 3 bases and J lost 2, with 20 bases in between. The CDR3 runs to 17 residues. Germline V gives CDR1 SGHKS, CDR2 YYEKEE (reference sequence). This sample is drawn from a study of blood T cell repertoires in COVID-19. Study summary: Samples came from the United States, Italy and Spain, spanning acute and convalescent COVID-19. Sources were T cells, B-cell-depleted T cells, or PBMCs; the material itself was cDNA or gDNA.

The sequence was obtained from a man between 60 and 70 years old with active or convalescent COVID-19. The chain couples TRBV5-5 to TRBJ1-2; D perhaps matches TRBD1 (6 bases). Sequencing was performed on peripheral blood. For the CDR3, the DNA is TGTGCCAGCAGCTCAACTCAGGGGCCCTCTCCAAACTATGGCTACACCTTC. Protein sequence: CASSSTQGPSPNYGYTF.